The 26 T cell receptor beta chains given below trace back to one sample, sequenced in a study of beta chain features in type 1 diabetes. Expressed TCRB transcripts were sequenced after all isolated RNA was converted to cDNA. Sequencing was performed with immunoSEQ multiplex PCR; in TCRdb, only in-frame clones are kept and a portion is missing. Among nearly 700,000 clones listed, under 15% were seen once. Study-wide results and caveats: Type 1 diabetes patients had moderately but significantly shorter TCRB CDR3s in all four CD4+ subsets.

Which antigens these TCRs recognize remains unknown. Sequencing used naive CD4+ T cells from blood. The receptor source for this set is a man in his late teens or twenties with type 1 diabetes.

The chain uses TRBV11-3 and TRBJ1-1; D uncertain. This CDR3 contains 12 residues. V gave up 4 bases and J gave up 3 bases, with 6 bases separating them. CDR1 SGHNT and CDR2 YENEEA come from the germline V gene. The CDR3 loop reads CASSSTDTEAFF. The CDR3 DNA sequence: TGTGCCAGCAGCTCAACAGACACTGAAGCTTTCTTT. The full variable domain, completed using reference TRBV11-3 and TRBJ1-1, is EAGVVQSPRYKIIEKKQPVAFWCNPISGHNTLYWYLQNLGQGPELLIRYENEEAVDDSQLPKDRFSAERLKGVDSTLKIQPAELGDSAVYLCASSSTDTEAFFGQGTRLTVV.

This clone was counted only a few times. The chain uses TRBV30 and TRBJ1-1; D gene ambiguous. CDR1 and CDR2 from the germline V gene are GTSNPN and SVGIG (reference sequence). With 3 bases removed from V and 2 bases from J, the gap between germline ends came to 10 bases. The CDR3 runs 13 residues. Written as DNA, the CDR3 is TGTGCCTGGAGACGAGGTGTCAACACTGAAGCTTTCTTT. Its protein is CAWRRGVNTEAFF.

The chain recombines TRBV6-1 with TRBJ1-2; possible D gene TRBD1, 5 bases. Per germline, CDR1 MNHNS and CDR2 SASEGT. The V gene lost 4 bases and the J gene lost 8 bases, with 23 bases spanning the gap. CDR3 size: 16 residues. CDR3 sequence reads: CASSVQDGAPPWGYTF. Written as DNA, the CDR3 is TGTGCCAGCAGTGTTCAGGATGGGGCCCCACCCTGGGGCTACACCTTC.

The CDR3 reads CASSPPGTGVGEQYF. CDR3 coding DNA: TGTGCCAGCTCACCCCCCGGGACAGGGGTCGGCGAGCAGTACTTC. V and J are TRBV18 and TRBJ2-7; 10 nucleotides agree with TRBD1. CDR1 is KGHSH and CDR2 is LQKENI in the germline V gene. CDR3 length: 15 amino acids. The J segment lost 6 bases and the V segment lost 3 bases, leaving 8 bases of the junction unmatched.

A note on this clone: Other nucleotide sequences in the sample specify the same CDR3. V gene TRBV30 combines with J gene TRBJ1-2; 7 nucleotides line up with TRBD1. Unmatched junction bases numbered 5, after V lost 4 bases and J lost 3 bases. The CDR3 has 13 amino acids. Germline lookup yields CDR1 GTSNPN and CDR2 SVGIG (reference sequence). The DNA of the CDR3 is TGTGCCTGGACCCCAGGGGGGGACTATGGCTACACCTTC. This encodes CAWTPGGDYGYTF.

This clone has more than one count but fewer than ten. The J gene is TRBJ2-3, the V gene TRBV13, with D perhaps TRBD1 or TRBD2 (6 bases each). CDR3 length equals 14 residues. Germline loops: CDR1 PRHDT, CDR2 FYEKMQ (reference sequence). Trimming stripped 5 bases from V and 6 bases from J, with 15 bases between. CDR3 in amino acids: CASSHREVHDTQYF. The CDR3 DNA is TGTGCCAGCAGCCACAGGGAGGTTCACGATACGCAGTATTTT.

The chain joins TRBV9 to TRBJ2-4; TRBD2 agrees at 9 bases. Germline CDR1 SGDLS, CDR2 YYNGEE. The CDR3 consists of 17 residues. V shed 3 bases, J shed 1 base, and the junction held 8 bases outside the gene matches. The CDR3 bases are TGTGCCAGCAGCGCAGGTAGCGGGGGTGAGGCCAAAAACATTCAGTACTTC. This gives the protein CASSAGSGGEAKNIQYF.

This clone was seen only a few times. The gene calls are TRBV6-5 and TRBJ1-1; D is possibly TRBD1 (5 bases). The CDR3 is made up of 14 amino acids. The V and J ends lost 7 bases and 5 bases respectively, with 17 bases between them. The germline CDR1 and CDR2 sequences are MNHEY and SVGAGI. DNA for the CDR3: TGTGCCAGCACAGGGACGTATCGTGGTACTGAAGCTTTCTTT. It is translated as CASTGTYRGTEAFF.

Written as DNA, the CDR3 is TGTGCCAGCAGCCCCTCCTTGGGCCCAGATACGCAGTATTTT. Translation: CASSPSLGPDTQYF. V and J are TRBV9 and TRBJ2-3; D unclear. Trimming cost V 4 bases and J 4 bases, with 13 bases left between them. Germline CDR1 reads SGDLS; CDR2 reads YYNGEE. This CDR3 region has 14 residues.

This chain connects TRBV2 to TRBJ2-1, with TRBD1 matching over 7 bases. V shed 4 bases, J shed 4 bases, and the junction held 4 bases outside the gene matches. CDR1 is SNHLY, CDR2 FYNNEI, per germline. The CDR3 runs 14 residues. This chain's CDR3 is CASSGQGIYNEQFF. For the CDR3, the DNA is TGTGCCAGCAGTGGACAGGGAATATACAATGAGCAGTTCTTC. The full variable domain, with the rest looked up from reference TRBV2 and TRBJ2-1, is EPEVTQTPSHQVTQMGQEVILRCVPISNHLYFYWYRQILGQKVEFLVSFYNNEISEKSEIFDDQFSVERPDGSNFTLKIRSTKLEDSAMYFCASSGQGIYNEQFFGPGTRLTVL.

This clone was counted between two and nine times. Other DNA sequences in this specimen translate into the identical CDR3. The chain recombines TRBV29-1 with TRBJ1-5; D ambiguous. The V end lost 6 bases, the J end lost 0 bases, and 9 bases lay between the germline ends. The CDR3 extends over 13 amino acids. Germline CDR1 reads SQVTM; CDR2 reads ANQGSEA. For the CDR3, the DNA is TGCAGCGTCGGTACAGATAGCAATCAGCCCCAGCATTTT. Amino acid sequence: CSVGTDSNQPQHF.

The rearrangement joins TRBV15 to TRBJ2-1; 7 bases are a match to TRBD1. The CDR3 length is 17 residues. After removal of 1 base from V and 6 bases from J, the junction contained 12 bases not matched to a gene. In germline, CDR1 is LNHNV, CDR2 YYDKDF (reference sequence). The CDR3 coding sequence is TGTGCCACCAGCAGAGGTGGGACGTTGACAGGGCCCAATGAGCAGTTCTTC. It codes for CATSRGGTLTGPNEQFF.

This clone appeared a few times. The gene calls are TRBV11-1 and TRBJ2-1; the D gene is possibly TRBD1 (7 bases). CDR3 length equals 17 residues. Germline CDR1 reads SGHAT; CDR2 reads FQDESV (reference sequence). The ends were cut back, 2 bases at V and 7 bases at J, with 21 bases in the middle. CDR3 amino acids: CASSLRRDREGGNEQFF. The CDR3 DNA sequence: TGTGCCAGCAGCTTAAGGAGAGACAGGGAAGGAGGGAATGAGCAGTTCTTC.

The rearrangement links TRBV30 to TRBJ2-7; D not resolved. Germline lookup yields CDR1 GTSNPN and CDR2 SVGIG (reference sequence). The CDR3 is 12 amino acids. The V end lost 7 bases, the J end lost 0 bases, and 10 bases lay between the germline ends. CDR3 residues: CASQLGSYEQYF. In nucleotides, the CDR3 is TGTGCCTCCCAGTTGGGCTCCTACGAGCAGTACTTC.

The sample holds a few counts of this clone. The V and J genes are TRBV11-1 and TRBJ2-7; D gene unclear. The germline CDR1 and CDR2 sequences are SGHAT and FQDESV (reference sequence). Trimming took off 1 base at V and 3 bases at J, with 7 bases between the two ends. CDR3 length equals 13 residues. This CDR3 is CASSLGGNYEQYF. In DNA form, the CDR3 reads TGTGCCAGCAGCTTAGGGGGTAACTACGAGCAGTACTTC.

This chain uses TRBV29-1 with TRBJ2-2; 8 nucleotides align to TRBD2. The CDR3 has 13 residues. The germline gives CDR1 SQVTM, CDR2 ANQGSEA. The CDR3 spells CSSVSGVTGELFF. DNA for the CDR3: TGCAGTAGTGTTAGCGGGGTGACCGGGGAGCTGTTTTTT.

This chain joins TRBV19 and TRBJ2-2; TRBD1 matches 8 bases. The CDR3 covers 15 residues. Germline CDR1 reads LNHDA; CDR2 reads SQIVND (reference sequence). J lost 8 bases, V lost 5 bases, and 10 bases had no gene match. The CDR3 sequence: CASSPGTGDRGELFF. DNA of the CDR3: TGTGCCAGTAGTCCCGGGACAGGAGACCGGGGGGAGCTGTTTTTT.

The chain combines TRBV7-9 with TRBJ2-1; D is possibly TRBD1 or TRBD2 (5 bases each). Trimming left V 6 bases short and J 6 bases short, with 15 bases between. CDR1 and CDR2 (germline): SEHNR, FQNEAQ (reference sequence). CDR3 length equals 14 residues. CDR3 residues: CASRPTGTFNEQFF. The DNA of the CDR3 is TGTGCCAGCAGACCTACCGGGACCTTCAATGAGCAGTTCTTC.

CDR3: CAWSGSYNQPQHF. CDR3 coding DNA: TGTGCCTGGAGTGGTAGCTACAATCAGCCCCAGCATTTT. The V call is TRBV30, the J call TRBJ1-5; D not certain. Between the trimmed V and J ends, which lost 1 base and 3 bases, there was a span of 7 bases. CDR1 and CDR2 from the germline V gene are GTSNPN and SVGIG (reference sequence). The length of the CDR3 is 13 residues.

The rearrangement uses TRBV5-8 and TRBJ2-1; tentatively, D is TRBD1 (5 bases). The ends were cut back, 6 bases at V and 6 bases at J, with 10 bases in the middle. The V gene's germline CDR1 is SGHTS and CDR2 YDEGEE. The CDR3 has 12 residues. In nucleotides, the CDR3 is TGTGCCAGCACCTTAGACAGCAATGAGCAGTTCTTC. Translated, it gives CASTLDSNEQFF.

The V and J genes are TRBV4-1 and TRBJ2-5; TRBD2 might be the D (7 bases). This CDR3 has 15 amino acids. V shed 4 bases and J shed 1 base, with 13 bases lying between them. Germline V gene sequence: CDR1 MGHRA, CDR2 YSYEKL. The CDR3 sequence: CASSRGGPPQETQYF. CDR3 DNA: TGCGCCAGCAGCCGCGGGGGCCCCCCCCAAGAGACCCAGTACTTC.

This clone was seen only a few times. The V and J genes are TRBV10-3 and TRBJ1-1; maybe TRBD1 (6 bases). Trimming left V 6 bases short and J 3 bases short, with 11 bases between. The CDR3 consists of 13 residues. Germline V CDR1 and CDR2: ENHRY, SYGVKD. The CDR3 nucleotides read TGTGCCATCAGGCTGGGGGCGGACACTGAAGCTTTCTTT. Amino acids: CAIRLGADTEAFF.

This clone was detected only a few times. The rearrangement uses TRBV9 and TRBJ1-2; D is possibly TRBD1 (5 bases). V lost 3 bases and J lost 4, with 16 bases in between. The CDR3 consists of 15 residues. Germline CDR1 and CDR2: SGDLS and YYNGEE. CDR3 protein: CASSEGPSGIYGYTF. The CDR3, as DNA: TGTGCCAGCAGCGAGGGACCGTCAGGAATCTATGGCTACACCTTC.

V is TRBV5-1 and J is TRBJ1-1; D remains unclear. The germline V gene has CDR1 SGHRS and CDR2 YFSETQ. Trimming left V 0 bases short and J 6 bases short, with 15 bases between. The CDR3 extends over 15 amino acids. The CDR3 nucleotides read TGCGCCAGCAGCTTGGCGGTATCCAGCCACGCTGAAGCTTTCTTT. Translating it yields CASSLAVSSHAEAFF.

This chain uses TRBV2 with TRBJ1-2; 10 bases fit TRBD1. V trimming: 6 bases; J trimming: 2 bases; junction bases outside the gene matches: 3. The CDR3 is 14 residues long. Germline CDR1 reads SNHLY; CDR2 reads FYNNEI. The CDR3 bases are TGTGCCAGCAGGGGACAGGGGAAAAACTATGGCTACACCTTC. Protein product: CASRGQGKNYGYTF. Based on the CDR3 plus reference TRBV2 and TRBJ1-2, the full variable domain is EPEVTQTPSHQVTQMGQEVILRCVPISNHLYFYWYRQILGQKVEFLVSFYNNEISEKSEIFDDQFSVERPDGSNFTLKIRSTKLEDSAMYFCASRGQGKNYGYTFGSGTRLTVV.

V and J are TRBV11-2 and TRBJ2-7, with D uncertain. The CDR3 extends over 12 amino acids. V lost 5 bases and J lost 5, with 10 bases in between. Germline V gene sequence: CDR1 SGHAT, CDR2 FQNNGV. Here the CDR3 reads CASSPPLNEQYF. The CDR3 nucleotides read TGTGCCAGCAGCCCACCCCTCAACGAGCAGTACTTC.